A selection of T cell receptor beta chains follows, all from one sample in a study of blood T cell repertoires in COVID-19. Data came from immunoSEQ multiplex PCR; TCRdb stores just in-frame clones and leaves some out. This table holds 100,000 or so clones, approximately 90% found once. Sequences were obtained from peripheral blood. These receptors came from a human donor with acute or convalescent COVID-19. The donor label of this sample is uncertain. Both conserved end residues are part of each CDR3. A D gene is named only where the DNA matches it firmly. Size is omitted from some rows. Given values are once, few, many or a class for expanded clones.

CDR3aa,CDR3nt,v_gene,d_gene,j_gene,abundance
CASRGQGNYGYTF,TGTGCCAGTAGGGGACAGGGTAACTATGGCTACACCTTC,TRBV19,TRBD1,TRBJ1-2,NA
CASSWGYGRVSYEQYF,TGTGCCAGCAGCTGGGGTTACGGGAGAGTCTCCTACGAGCAGTACTTC,TRBV11-2,NA,TRBJ2-7,NA
CASSLLAGPNYGYTF,TGTGCCAGCAGTTTGCTTGCGGGACCTAACTATGGCTACACCTTC,TRBV5-4,NA,TRBJ1-2,NA
CASSLVPATNEKLFF,TGCGCCAGCAGCTTGGTTCCAGCAACTAATGAAAAACTGTTTTTT,TRBV5-1,NA,TRBJ1-4,NA
CASSQANFQETQYF,TGCGCCAGCAGCCAAGCGAACTTCCAAGAGACCCAGTACTTC,TRBV4-1,NA,TRBJ2-5,NA
CASSVWGSEGDMAFF,TGTGCCAGCAGCGTATGGGGGTCGGAGGGTGATATGGCTTTCTTT,TRBV9,NA,TRBJ1-1,NA
CASSFKQTYEQYF,TGTGCCAGCAGTTTTAAACAGACCTACGAGCAGTACTTC,TRBV12-3/TRBV12-4,NA,TRBJ2-7,NA
CASSLDSLRVHLGTGELFF,TGTGCCAGCAGCTTAGATAGTTTGCGGGTTCATCTGGGGACCGGGGAGCTGTTTTTT,TRBV11-2,NA,TRBJ2-2,NA
CASSKDSLNTEAFF,TGTGCCAGCAGTAAGGACAGCTTAAACACTGAAGCTTTCTTT,TRBV6-6,NA,TRBJ1-1,few
CASKPTGNYGYTF,TGTGCCAGCAAACCGACAGGGAACTATGGCTACACCTTC,TRBV9,TRBD1,TRBJ1-2,few
CASSFDSVRGELFF,TGCGCCAGCAGCTTCGACAGCGTTCGCGGGGAGCTGTTTTTT,TRBV5-1,NA,TRBJ2-2,NA
CSATLGQKQFF,TGCAGTGCTACCCTGGGACAAAAGCAGTTCTTC,TRBV20-1,NA,TRBJ2-1,NA
CASSFVAGDTEAFF,TGTGCCAGCAGTTTCGTGGCAGGGGACACTGAAGCTTTCTTT,TRBV28,NA,TRBJ1-1,NA
CASSGSVYNEQFF,TGTGCCAGCAGTGGAAGCGTATACAATGAGCAGTTCTTC,TRBV6-2/TRBV6-3,NA,TRBJ2-1,NA
CASSLDDRYEQYF,TGCGCCAGCAGCTTGGATGACAGGTACGAGCAGTACTTC,TRBV5-1,NA,TRBJ2-7,once
CASSLLPGTNTEAFF,TGTGCCAGCAGCTTATTGCCAGGTACGAACACTGAAGCTTTCTTT,TRBV7-3,NA,TRBJ1-1,NA
CASSLTSGRRDEQFF,TGTGCCAGCAGCTTAACTAGCGGGAGGAGGGATGAGCAGTTCTTC,TRBV7-2,TRBD2,TRBJ2-1,NA
CASKSGQENTEAFF,TGTGCCAGCAAGTCGGGACAGGAGAACACTGAAGCTTTCTTT,TRBV28,TRBD1,TRBJ1-1,NA
CASSLTQGANEKLFF,TGTGCCAGCAGTTTGACCCAGGGGGCTAATGAAAAACTGTTTTTT,TRBV6-5,TRBD1,TRBJ1-4,NA
CASSPRGDTIYF,TGTGCCAGCAGTCCCCGGGGGGACACCATATATTTT,TRBV6-6,NA,TRBJ1-3,NA
CASSWGGGNTEAFF,TGTGCCAGCAGTTGGGGAGGAGGGAACACTGAAGCTTTCTTT,TRBV6-5,NA,TRBJ1-1,NA
CASSLLAGNLDTQYF,TGTGCCAGCAGCCTACTAGCGGGAAATTTAGATACGCAGTATTTT,TRBV7-3,TRBD2,TRBJ2-3,NA
CASSPSHTEAFF,TGTGCCAGCAGCCCGAGTCACACTGAAGCTTTCTTT,TRBV7-9,NA,TRBJ1-1,NA
CASSETGFHYNSPLHF,TGTGCCAGCAGCGAGACAGGGTTCCATTATAATTCACCCCTCCACTTT,TRBV27,TRBD1,TRBJ1-6,NA
CASSAKQGSLPYEQYF,TGTGCCAGCAGTGCAAAACAGGGGTCCCTACCCTACGAGCAGTACTTC,TRBV27,TRBD1,TRBJ2-7,few
CSAAPGANYGYTF,TGCAGCGCAGCACCGGGAGCTAACTATGGCTACACCTTC,TRBV29-1,NA,TRBJ1-2,NA
CASSLYGDQPQHF,TGTGCCAGCAGCTTATACGGGGATCAGCCCCAGCATTTT,TRBV7-8,NA,TRBJ1-5,NA
CASSPSGRGETQYF,TGTGCCAGCAGCCCCTCCGGCAGGGGAGAGACCCAGTACTTC,TRBV3-1/TRBV3-2,NA,TRBJ2-5,NA
CASIKTSGGFNEQFF,TGTGCCAGCATCAAAACTAGCGGGGGTTTCAATGAGCAGTTCTTC,TRBV2,TRBD2,TRBJ2-1,NA
CASSLASYNHNEQFF,TGTGCCAGCAGCTTAGCGTCCTATAACCACAATGAGCAGTTCTTC,TRBV7-2,NA,TRBJ2-1,NA
CASRAGYTEAFF,TGTGCCAGCAGGGCAGGGTATACTGAAGCTTTCTTT,TRBV3-1/TRBV3-2,NA,TRBJ1-1,NA
CASSQHLAGGSTDTQYF,TGCGCCAGCAGCCAACATCTAGCGGGGGGGTCTACAGATACGCAGTATTTT,TRBV4-3,TRBD2,TRBJ2-3,NA
CAWSTSTGGSYTF,TGTGCCTGGAGTACCTCGACAGGGGGTAGCTACACCTTC,TRBV30,TRBD1,TRBJ1-2,NA
CASSLGQTTEAFF,TGCGCCAGCAGCTTAGGACAGACCACTGAAGCTTTCTTT,TRBV5-1,NA,TRBJ1-1,NA
CASSQDQREDYNEQFF,TGCGCCAGCAGCCAAGATCAGCGGGAGGACTACAATGAGCAGTTCTTC,TRBV4-1,TRBD2,TRBJ2-1,NA
CASSIGGGQDTQYF,TGTGCCAGCAGTATTGGGGGGGGGCAAGATACGCAGTATTTT,TRBV9,NA,TRBJ2-3,NA
CASIYTSEQYF,TGTGCCAGCATTTATACATCCGAGCAGTACTTC,TRBV2,NA,TRBJ2-7,NA
CASSSGSYSYNEQFF,TGTGCCAGCTCTAGCGGGAGCTACTCCTACAATGAGCAGTTCTTC,TRBV7-3,TRBD2,TRBJ2-1,NA
CASSTGLNYGYTF,TGTGCCAGCAGCACAGGGTTAAACTATGGCTACACCTTC,TRBV28,NA,TRBJ1-2,NA
CASSQVFSPLVLAENTGELFF,TGTGCCAGCAGCCAAGTTTTTTCCCCGTTAGTACTAGCGGAGAACACCGGGGAGCTGTTTTTT,TRBV14,TRBD2,TRBJ2-2,NA
CASSLGWQETQYF,TGTGCCAGCAGTTTGGGCTGGCAAGAGACCCAGTACTTC,TRBV12-3/TRBV12-4,NA,TRBJ2-5,NA
CASSLRGEVWRDYTF,TGCGCCAGCAGCTTACGGGGGGAAGTATGGAGGGACTACACCTTC,TRBV5-1,NA,TRBJ1-2,NA
CASSQDKAGLRADTQYF,TGCGCCAGCAGCCAAGATAAGGCGGGGCTCAGGGCAGATACGCAGTATTTT,TRBV4-1,NA,TRBJ2-3,NA
CASSAGQGLGYTF,TGTGCCAGCAGCGCAGGACAGGGGCTTGGCTACACCTTC,TRBV11-1,TRBD1,TRBJ1-2,NA
CASSPTGAGQETQYF,TGTGCCAGCAGTCCTACAGGGGCGGGCCAAGAGACCCAGTACTTC,TRBV25-1,TRBD1,TRBJ2-5,NA
CASSLTGGYNTEAFF,TGTGCCAGCAGTTTAACAGGGGGGTACAACACTGAAGCTTTCTTT,TRBV27,TRBD1,TRBJ1-1,once
CAISELGAWDTEAFF,TGTGCCATCAGTGAGTTGGGGGCATGGGACACTGAAGCTTTCTTT,TRBV10-3,NA,TRBJ1-1,NA
CAWSIQSRSPLHF,TGTGCCTGGAGTATACAGTCCCGTTCACCCCTCCACTTT,TRBV30,NA,TRBJ1-6,NA